The subject of this entry is one T cell receptor beta chain. Its target is unknown. The data were obtained in a study of OX40 agonist ivuxolimab in advanced cancers. Study-level background: Three partial responders included one hepatocellular carcinoma patient and two cutaneous melanoma patients. The study, taken as a whole, reports: Clones of CD4+ and CD8+ blood T cells grew by week 6 at doses of 0.1 to 3.0 mg/kg.

From germline, CDR1 is SGHDT and CDR2 YYEEEE. The CDR3 sequence is 15 residues long. V was trimmed by 4 bases and J by 4 bases, leaving 15 bases between them. Here immunoSEQ multiplex PCR was the method, and the copy in TCRdb shows in-frame clones only, minus some. Of roughly 68,000 clones listed, more than 80% were seen once; the top ten hold around 15%. This sample comprised CD4+ or CD8+ T cells sorted from blood, obtained in a trial of the OX40 agonist ivuxolimab. This receptor was obtained from an adult with an advanced solid tumor such as melanoma, head and neck, liver or kidney cancer. V is TRBV5-6 and J is TRBJ1-5; a weak D match, TRBD1 (5 bases). Here the CDR3 reads CASSTYTTENQPQHF. CDR3 nucleotides: TGTGCCAGCAGCACCTACACGACAGAGAATCAGCCCCAGCATTTT.